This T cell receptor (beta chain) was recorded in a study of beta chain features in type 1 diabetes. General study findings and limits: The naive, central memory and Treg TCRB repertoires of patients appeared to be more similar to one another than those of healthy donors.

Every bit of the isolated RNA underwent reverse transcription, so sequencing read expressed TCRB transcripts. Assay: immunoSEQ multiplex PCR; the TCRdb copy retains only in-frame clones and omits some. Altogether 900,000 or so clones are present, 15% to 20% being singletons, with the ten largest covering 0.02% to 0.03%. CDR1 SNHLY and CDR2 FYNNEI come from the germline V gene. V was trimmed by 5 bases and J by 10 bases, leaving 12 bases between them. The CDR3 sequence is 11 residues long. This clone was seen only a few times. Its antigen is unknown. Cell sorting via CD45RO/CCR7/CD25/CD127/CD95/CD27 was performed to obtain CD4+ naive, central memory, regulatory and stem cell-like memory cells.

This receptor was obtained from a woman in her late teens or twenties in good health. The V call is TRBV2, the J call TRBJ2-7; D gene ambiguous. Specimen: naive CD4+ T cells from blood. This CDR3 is CASSRSPAQYF. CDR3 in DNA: TGTGCCAGCAGTAGGTCCCCGGCCCAGTACTTC.